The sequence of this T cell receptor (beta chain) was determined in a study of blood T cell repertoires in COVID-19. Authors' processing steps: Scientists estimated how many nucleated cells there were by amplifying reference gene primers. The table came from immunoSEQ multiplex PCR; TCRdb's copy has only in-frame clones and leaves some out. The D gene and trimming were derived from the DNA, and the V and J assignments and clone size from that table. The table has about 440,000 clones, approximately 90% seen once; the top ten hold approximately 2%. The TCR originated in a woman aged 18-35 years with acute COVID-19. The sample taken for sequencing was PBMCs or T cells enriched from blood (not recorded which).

The CDR3 here is CASSLGGTGRSGNTIYF. The CDR3 nucleotides read TGCGCCAGCAGCTTGGGCGGGACAGGGCGCTCTGGAAACACCATATATTTT. This chain connects TRBV5-1 to TRBJ1-3; 9 bases match TRBD1. Unmatched junction bases numbered 4, after V lost 0 bases and J lost 0 bases. The CDR3 loop spans 17 amino acids. Germline V gene sequence: CDR1 SGHRS, CDR2 YFSETQ.